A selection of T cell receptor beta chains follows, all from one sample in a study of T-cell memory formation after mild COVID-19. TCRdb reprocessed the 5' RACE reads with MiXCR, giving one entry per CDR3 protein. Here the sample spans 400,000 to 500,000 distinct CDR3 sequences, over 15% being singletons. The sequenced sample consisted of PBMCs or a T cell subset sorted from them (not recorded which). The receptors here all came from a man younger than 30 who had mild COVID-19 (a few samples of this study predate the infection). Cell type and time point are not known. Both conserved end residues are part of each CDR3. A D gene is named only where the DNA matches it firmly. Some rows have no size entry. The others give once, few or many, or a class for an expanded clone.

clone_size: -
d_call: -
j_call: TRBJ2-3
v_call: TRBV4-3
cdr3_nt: TGCGCCAGCAGCCAAGAGGCAGGGGCGTACACAGATACGCAGTATTTT
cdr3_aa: CASSQEAGAYTDTQYF

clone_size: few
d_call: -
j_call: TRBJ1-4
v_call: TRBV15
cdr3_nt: TGTGCCACCAGCAGATCAAATGAAAAACTGTTTTTT
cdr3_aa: CATSRSNEKLFF

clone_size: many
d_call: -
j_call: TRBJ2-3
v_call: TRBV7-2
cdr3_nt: TGTGCCAGCAGCCGGGGAGAAAGGGATACGCAGTATTTT
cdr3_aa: CASSRGERDTQYF

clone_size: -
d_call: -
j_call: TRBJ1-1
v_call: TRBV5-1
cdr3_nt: TGCGCCAGCAGGGCGGCCGGGGGTCAATTGAACACTGAAGCTTTCTTT
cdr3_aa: CASRAAGGQLNTEAFF

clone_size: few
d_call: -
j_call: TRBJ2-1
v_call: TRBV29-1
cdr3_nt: TGCAGCGTTGACACACTCACTACAACTGAGCAGTTCTTC
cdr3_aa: CSVDTLTTTEQFF

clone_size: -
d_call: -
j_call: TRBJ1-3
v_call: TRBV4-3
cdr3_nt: TGCGCCAGCAGCCAAGATCTCCTCTCTGGAAACACCATATATTTT
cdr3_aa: CASSQDLLSGNTIYF

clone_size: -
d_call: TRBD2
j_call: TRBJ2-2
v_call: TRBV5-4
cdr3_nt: TGTGCCAGCACTCGAACGGGAGGGAGGACCGGGGAGCTGTTTTTT
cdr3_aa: CASTRTGGRTGELFF

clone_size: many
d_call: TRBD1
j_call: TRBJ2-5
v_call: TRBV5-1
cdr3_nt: TGCGCCAGCAGCCCGCCGGGACAGGGAAGGGGAGAGACCCAGTACTTC
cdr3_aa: CASSPPGQGRGETQYF

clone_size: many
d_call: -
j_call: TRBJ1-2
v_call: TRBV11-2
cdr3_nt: TGTGCCAGCAGCTTAGATCTACGGGGGAGCTATGGCTACACCTTC
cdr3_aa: CASSLDLRGSYGYTF

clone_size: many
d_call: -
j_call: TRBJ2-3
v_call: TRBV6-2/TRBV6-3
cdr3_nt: TGTGCCAGCAGGAAAGGCACAGATACGCAGTATTTT
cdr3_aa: CASRKGTDTQYF

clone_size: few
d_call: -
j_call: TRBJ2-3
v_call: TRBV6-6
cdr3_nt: TGTGCCAGCACCTTGGACCCCTGGGCAGATACGCAGTATTTT
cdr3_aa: CASTLDPWADTQYF

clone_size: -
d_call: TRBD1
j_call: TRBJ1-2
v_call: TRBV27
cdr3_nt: TGTGCCAGCAGTACGACCGGGACAGGGGGGTATGGCTACACCTTC
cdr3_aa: CASSTTGTGGYGYTF

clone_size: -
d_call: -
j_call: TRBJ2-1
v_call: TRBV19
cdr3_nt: TGTGCCATTTCAAGGGCGGTGAGCTCCTACAATGAGCAGTTCTTC
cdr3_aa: CAISRAVSSYNEQFF